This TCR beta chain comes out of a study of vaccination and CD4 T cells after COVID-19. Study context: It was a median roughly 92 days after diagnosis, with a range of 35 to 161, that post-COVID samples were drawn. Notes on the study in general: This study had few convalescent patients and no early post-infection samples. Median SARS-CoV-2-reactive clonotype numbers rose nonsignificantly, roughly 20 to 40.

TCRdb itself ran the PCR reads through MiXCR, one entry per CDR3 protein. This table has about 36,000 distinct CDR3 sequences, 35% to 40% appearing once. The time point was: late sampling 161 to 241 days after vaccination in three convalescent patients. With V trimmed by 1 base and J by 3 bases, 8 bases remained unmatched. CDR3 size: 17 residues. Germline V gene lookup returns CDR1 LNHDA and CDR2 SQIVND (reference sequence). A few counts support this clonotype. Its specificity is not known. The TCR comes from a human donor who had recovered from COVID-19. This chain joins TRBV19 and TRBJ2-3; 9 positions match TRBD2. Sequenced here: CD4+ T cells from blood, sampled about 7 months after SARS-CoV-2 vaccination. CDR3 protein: CASSIGVAGDGTDTQYF. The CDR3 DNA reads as TGTGCCAGTAGTATAGGGGTAGCGGGAGACGGAACAGATACGCAGTATTTT. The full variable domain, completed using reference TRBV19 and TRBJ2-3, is DGGITQSPKYLFRKEGQNVTLSCEQNLNHDAMYWYRQDPGQGLRLIYYSQIVNDFQKGDIAEGYSVSREKKESFPLTVTSAQKNPTAFYLCASSIGVAGDGTDTQYFGPGTRLTVL.